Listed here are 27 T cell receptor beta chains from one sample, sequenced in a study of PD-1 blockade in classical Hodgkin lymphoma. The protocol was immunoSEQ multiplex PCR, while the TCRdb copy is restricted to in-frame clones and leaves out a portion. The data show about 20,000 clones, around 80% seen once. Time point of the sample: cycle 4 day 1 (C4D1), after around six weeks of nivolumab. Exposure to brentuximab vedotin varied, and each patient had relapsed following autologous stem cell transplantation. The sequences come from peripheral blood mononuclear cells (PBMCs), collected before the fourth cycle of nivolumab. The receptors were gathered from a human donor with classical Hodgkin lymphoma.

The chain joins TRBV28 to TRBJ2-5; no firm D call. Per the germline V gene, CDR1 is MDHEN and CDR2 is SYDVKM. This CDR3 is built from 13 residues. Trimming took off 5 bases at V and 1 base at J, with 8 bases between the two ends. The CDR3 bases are TGTGCCAGCAGTCAATGGACCCAAGAGACCCAGTACTTC. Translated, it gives CASSQWTQETQYF. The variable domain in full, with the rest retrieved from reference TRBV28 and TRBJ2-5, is DVKVTQSSRYLVKRTGEKVFLECVQDMDHENMFWYRQDPGLGLRLIYFSYDVKMKEKGDIPEGYSVSREKKERFSLILESASTNQTSMYLCASSQWTQETQYFGPGTRLLVL.

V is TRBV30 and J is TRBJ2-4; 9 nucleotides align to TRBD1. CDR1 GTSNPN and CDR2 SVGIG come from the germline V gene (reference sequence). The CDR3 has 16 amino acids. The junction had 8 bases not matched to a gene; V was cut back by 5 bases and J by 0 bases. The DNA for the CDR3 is TGTGCCTGGGTACCTCGGACAGGGGTAGCCAAAAACATTCAGTACTTC. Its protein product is CAWVPRTGVAKNIQYF.

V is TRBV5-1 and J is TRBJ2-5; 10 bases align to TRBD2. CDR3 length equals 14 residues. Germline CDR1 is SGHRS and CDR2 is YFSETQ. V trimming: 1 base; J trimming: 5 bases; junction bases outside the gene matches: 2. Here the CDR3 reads CASSLRAGGETQYF. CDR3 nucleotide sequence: TGCGCCAGCAGCTTGCGAGCGGGAGGGGAGACCCAGTACTTC.

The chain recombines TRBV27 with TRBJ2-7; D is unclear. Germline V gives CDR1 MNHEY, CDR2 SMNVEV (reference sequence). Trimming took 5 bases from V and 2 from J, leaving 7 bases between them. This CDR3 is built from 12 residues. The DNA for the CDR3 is TGTGCCAGCAGTGCTACTACCTACGAGCAGTACTTC. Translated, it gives CASSATTYEQYF.

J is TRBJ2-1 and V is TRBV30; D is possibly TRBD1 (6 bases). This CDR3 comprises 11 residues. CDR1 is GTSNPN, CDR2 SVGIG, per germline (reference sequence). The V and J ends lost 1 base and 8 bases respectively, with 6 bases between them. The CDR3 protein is CAWSGGHEQFF. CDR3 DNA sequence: TGTGCCTGGAGTGGGGGGCATGAGCAGTTCTTC.

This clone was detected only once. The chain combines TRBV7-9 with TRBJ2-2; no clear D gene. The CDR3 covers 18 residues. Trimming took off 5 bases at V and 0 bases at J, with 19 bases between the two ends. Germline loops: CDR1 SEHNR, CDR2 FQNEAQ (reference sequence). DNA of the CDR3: TGTGCCAGCAGCCCCCGGACCGTACAAACAACGAACACCGGGGAGCTGTTTTTT. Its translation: CASSPRTVQTTNTGELFF.

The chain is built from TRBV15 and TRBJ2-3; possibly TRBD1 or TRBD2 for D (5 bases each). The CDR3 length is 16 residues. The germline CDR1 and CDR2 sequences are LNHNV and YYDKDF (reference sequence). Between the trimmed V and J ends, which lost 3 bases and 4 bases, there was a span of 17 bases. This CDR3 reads CATSSNPGRGADTQYF. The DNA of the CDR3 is TGTGCCACCAGCAGTAACCCAGGGAGAGGAGCAGATACGCAGTATTTT.

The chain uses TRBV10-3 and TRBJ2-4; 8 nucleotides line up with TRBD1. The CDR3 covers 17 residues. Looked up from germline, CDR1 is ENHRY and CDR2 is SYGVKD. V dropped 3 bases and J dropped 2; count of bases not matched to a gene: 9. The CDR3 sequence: CAISDIPGGRSKNIQYF. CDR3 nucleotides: TGTGCCATCAGTGATATTCCAGGGGGCCGGTCCAAAAACATTCAGTACTTC.

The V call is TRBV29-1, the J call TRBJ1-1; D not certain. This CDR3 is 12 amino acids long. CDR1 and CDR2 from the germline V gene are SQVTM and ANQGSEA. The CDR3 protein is CTGRGIGREAFF. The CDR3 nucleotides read TGCACCGGGAGAGGAATCGGTCGTGAAGCTTTCTTT.

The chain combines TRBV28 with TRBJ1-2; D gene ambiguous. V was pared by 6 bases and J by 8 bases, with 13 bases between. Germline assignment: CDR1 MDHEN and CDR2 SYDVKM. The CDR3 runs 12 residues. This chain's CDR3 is CASSPEVWGYTF. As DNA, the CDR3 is TGTGCCAGCAGCCCGGAAGTGTGGGGCTACACCTTC.

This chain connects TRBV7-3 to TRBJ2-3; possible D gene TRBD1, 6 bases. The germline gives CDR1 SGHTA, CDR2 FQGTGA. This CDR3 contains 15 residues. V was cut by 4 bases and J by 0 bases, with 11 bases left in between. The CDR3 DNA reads TGTGCCAGCAGCTCACCAGGGGCGAGCACAGATACGCAGTATTTT. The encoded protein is CASSSPGASTDTQYF.

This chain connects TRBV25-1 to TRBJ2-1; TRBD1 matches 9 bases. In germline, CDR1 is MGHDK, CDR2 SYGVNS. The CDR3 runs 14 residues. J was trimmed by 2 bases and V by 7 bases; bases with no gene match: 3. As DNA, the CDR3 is TGTGCCAGCAAAGGACAGGGGCCCTACAATGAGCAGTTCTTC. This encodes CASKGQGPYNEQFF.

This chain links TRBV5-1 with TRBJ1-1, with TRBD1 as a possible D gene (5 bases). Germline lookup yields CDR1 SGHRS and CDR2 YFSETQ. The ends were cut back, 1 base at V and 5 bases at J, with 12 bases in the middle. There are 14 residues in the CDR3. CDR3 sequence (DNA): TGCGCCAGCAGCTTGTTTCAGGGTGGTACTGAAGCTTTCTTT. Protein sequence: CASSLFQGGTEAFF.

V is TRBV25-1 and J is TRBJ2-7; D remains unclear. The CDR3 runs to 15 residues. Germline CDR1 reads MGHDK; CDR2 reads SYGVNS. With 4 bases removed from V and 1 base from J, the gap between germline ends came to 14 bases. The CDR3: CASSGRTAGSYEQYF. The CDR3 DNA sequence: TGTGCCAGCAGTGGGCGAACCGCCGGGTCCTACGAGCAGTACTTC.

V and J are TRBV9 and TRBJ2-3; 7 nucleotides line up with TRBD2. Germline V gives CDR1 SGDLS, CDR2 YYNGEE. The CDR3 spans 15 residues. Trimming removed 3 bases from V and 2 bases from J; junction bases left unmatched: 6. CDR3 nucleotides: TGTGCCAGCAGCGGGACGAGCGGGGTCACAGATACGCAGTATTTT. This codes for CASSGTSGVTDTQYF. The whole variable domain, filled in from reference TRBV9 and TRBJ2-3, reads DSGVTQTPKHLITATGQRVTLRCSPRSGDLSVYWYQQSLDQGLQFLIQYYNGEERAKGNILERFSAQQFPDLHSELNLSSLELGDSALYFCASSGTSGVTDTQYFGPGTRLTVL.

CDR3 protein: CASSLLGGQETQYF. CDR3 coding DNA: TGCGCCAGCAGCTTGTTGGGGGGCCAAGAGACCCAGTACTTC. The chain combines TRBV5-1 with TRBJ2-5; tentatively, D is TRBD2 (6 bases). CDR3 size: 14 residues. V lost 1 base to trimming and J lost 1 base, with 8 bases between them. Looked up from germline, CDR1 is SGHRS and CDR2 is YFSETQ.

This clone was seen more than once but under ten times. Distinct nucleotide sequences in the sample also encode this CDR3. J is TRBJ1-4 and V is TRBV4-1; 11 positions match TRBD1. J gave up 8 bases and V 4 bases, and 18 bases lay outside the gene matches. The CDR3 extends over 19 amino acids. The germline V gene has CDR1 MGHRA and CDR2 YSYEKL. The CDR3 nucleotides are TGCGCCAGCAGCCCTTTGACTTGGACAGGGGGCGCAATTGAAGAAAAACTGTTTTTT. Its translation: CASSPLTWTGGAIEEKLFF.

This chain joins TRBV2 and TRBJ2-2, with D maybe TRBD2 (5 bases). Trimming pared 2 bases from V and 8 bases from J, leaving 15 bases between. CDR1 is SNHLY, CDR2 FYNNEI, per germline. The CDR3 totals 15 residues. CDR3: CASSEIGGRPGELFF. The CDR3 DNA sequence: TGTGCCAGCAGTGAAATTGGAGGCCGACCGGGGGAGCTGTTTTTT.

Here the CDR3 DNA reads TGTGCCACCAGCCGGGACAGGGCTCAAGAGACCCAGTACTTC. Protein sequence: CATSRDRAQETQYF. V is TRBV15 and J is TRBJ2-5; 9 nucleotides align to TRBD1. After removal of 5 bases from V and 2 bases from J, the junction contained 3 bases not matched to a gene. The CDR3 sequence is 14 residues long. Germline V gives CDR1 LNHNV, CDR2 YYDKDF (reference sequence). The full variable domain, with the rest looked up from reference TRBV15 and TRBJ2-5, is DAMVIQNPRYQVTQFGKPVTLSCSQTLNHNVMYWYQQKSSQAPKLLFHYYDKDFNNEADTPDNFQSRRPNTSFCFLDIRSPGLGDTAMYLCATSRDRAQETQYFGPGTRLLVL.

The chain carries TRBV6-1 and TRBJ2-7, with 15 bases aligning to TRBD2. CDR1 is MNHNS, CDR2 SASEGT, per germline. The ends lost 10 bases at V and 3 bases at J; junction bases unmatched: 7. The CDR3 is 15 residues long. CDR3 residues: CATHPGLAGGYEQYF. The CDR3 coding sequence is TGTGCCACCCATCCGGGACTAGCGGGGGGCTACGAGCAGTACTTC.

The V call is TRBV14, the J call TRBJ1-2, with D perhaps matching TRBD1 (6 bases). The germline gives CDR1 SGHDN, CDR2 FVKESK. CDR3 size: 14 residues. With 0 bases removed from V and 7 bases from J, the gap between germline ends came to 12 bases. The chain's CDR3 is CASSQDWGRGGYTF. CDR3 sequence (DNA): TGTGCCAGCAGCCAAGATTGGGGCAGGGGTGGCTACACCTTC.

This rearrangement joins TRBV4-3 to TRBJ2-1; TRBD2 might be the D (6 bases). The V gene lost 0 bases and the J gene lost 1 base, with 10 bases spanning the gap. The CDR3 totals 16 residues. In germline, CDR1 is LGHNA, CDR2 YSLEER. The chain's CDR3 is CASSQDLGGSYNEQFF. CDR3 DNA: TGCGCCAGCAGCCAAGATTTGGGGGGATCCTACAATGAGCAGTTCTTC.

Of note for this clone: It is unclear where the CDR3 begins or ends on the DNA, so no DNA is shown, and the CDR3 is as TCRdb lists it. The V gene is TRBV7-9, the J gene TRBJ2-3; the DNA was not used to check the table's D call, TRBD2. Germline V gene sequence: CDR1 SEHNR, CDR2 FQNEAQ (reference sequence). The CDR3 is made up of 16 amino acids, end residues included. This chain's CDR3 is CASSSSRSGGADTQYF.

The DNA for the CDR3 is TGTGCCAGCAGCTTAGTATCGACAGGGGATGGCGGCACCATATATTTT. Residues: CASSLVSTGDGGTIYF. The chain employs TRBV7-2 and TRBJ1-3, with 8 bases that match TRBD1. J lost 9 bases, V lost 1 base, and 11 bases had no gene match. From germline, CDR1 is SGHTA and CDR2 FQGNSA. The CDR3 has 16 amino acids.

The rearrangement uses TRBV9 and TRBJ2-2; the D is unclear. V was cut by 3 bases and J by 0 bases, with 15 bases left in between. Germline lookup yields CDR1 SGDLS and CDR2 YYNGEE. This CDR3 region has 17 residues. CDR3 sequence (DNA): TGTGCCAGCAGCGCCGACGTGTGGATTACGAACACCGGGGAGCTGTTTTTT. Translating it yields CASSADVWITNTGELFF.

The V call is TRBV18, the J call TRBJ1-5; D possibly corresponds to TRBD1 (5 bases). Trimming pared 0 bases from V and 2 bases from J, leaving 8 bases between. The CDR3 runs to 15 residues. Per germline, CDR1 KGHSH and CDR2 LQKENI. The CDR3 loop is CASSPPAGRNQPQHF. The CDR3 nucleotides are TGTGCCAGCTCACCACCGGCAGGGCGCAATCAGCCCCAGCATTTT.

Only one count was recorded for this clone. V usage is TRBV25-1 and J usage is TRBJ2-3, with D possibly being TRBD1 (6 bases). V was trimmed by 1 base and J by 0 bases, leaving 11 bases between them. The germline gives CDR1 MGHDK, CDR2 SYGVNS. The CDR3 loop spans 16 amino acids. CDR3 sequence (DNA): TGTGCCAGCAGTGAATCTACAGGGTTCAGCACAGATACGCAGTATTTT. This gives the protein CASSESTGFSTDTQYF.